The clone carrying this T cell receptor (beta chain) was picked up a small number of times. Its antigen is unidentified. The sample belongs to a study of spatial heterogeneity in lung cancer. Whole-study results and caveats: Tumor mutation count correlated with how many alpha and beta TCRs expanded intratumorally.

The V end was cut by 3 bases, the J end by 4 bases, with 15 bases between. CDR3 length equals 15 residues. Germline V gene data show CDR1 as SEHNR and CDR2 as FQNEAQ (reference sequence). Time point specified: sample taken at primary tumor resection. Samples were donated by 72 untreated early-stage non-small cell lung cancer patients. Frozen PBMC, nontumor lung or tumor provided whole RNA, which was sequenced unsorted. MiXCR was run by TCRdb on the 5' RACE reads, yielding one entry per CDR3 protein. This sample has some 3,500 distinct CDR3 sequences, with 7.5% to 8.5% found just once. The genes are TRBV7-9 and TRBJ1-1; a weak D match, TRBD1 (5 bases). The source material was lung tumor tissue, sampled at surgery. This receptor was taken from a male donor with early-stage non-small cell lung cancer. CDR3 protein: CASSFESQAITEAFF. CDR3 nucleotides: TGTGCCAGCAGCTTCGAATCACAGGCGATCACTGAAGCTTTCTTT.